One sample yielded the 32 T cell receptor beta chains listed below, sequenced in a study of T cell responses to AZD1222 COVID-19 vaccine. The assay was immunoSEQ multiplex PCR, and TCRdb's table has in-frame clones only and misses some. This table holds approximately 120,000 clones, 90% found once. The sequencing used peripheral blood, collected on day 0 of AZD1222 vaccination. The receptors were gathered from an adult in good health.

The chain uses TRBV4-2 and TRBJ2-7, with a possible D match to TRBD1 (6 bases). V shed 0 bases and J shed 0 bases, with 12 bases lying between them. CDR1 and CDR2 (germline): LGHNA, YNFKEQ. The CDR3 is made up of 16 amino acids. CDR3 sequence reads: CASSQDTQGHSYEQYF. The CDR3 region has the DNA TGTGCCAGCAGCCAAGATACGCAGGGGCACTCCTACGAGCAGTACTTC.

CDR3 region: CASTLGESSYNEQFF. The CDR3 DNA is TGCGCCAGCACCCTGGGAGAGAGCTCCTACAATGAGCAGTTCTTC. V is TRBV5-1 and J is TRBJ2-1; TRBD2 is a possible D gene (5 bases). Trimming pared 6 bases from V and 0 bases from J, leaving 13 bases between. The CDR3 is 15 amino acids. Looked up from germline, CDR1 is SGHRS and CDR2 is YFSETQ.

V gene TRBV3-1 (or the pseudogene TRBV3-2) combines with J gene TRBJ2-5; D call uncertain. Trimming stripped 0 bases from V and 5 bases from J, with 4 bases between. CDR3 length: 12 residues. The germline V gene encodes CDR1 LGHDT and CDR2 YNNKEL (reference sequence). The CDR3: CASSQDRETQYF. The CDR3 bases are TGTGCCAGCAGCCAAGATCGGGAGACCCAGTACTTC.

The chain has TRBV9 and TRBJ2-3; 7 bases are shared with TRBD1. The CDR3 covers 15 residues. Per germline, CDR1 SGDLS and CDR2 YYNGEE. With V trimmed by 0 bases and J by 4 bases, 5 bases remained unmatched. CDR3 sequence (DNA): TGTGCCAGCAGCGTAGGACAGGGCGGCGCAGATACGCAGTATTTT. Encoded protein: CASSVGQGGADTQYF.

This sequence joins TRBV18 and TRBJ2-5, with D unresolved. Germline V gene lookup returns CDR1 KGHSH and CDR2 LQKENI. The CDR3 extends over 14 amino acids. The ends were cut back, 0 bases at V and 5 bases at J, with 10 bases in the middle. CDR3 nucleotide sequence: TGTGCCAGCTCACCACCCTCCAACTCGGAGACCCAGTACTTC. Amino acids: CASSPPSNSETQYF. Variable domain in full (rest from reference TRBV18 and TRBJ2-5): NAGVMQNPRHLVRRRGQEARLRCSPMKGHSHVYWYRQLPEEGLKFMVYLQKENIIDESGMPKERFSAEFPKEGPSILRIQQVVRGDSAAYFCASSPPSNSETQYFGPGTRLLVL.

The chain links TRBV29-1 to TRBJ2-1, with TRBD2 matching 10 bases. Germline trimming cut 6 bases from V and 7 bases from J; bases unmatched to any gene: 6. CDR3 length: 13 residues. Germline CDR1 and CDR2: SQVTM and ANQGSEA. The CDR3 DNA reads as TGCAGCGTCCAAGCGGGAGGGTGGAATGAGCAGTTCTTC. Protein product: CSVQAGGWNEQFF.

The genes are TRBV7-3 and TRBJ1-1; D gene uncertain. Trimming left V 1 base short and J 1 base short, with 10 bases between. CDR1 and CDR2 (germline): SGHTA, FQGTGA. The CDR3 has 15 residues. Written as DNA, the CDR3 is TGTGCCAGCAGCTTAAATGGTGGCAGGAACACTGAAGCTTTCTTT. Protein: CASSLNGGRNTEAFF.

The V gene is TRBV9, the J gene TRBJ2-7, with TRBD2 matching 8 bases. Germline CDR1 and CDR2: SGDLS and YYNGEE. The J segment lost 4 bases and the V segment lost 0 bases, leaving 3 bases of the junction unmatched. This CDR3 has 14 amino acids. The CDR3, as DNA: TGTGCCAGCAGCGTAGCCCCTAGCGGGTACGAGCAGTACTTC. Its protein product is CASSVAPSGYEQYF.

This chain connects TRBV19 to TRBJ2-1, with D possibly called TRBD1 or TRBD2 (6 bases each). The CDR3 has 18 amino acids. The V gene lost 5 bases and the J gene lost 0 bases, with 20 bases spanning the gap. CDR1 is LNHDA and CDR2 is SQIVND in the germline V gene (reference sequence). The CDR3 nucleotides are TGTGCCAGTAGTTCCACCTCGCAACAGGGAGGCTCCTACAATGAGCAGTTCTTC. Translating gives CASSSTSQQGGSYNEQFF.

The chain carries TRBV3-1 (or the pseudogene TRBV3-2) and TRBJ2-1; D may be TRBD2 (6 bases). The germline V gene encodes CDR1 LGHDT and CDR2 YNNKEL (reference sequence). There are 15 residues in the CDR3. V was shortened by 1 base and J by 7 bases, with 14 bases between the two germline ends. CDR3 sequence (DNA): TGTGCCAGCAGCCAAGTTTTACGCGGGACGAATGAGCAGTTCTTC. Amino acids: CASSQVLRGTNEQFF.

The rearrangement joins TRBV6-2 or TRBV6-3 to TRBJ2-7; 8 bases map to TRBD2. V was pared by 3 bases and J by 2 bases, with 9 bases of the junction left unmatched. This CDR3 contains 16 residues. In germline, CDR1 is MNHEY, CDR2 SVGEGT. CDR3 DNA sequence: TGTGCCAGCAGTTATTCGGAACTAGCGGCTACCTACGAGCAGTACTTC. This gives the protein CASSYSELAATYEQYF.

The V gene is TRBV7-8, the J gene TRBJ1-4, with TRBD1 matching over 8 bases. J gave up 6 bases and V 5 bases, and 8 bases lay outside the gene matches. The CDR3 has 15 residues. Germline V CDR1 and CDR2: SGHVS, FQNEAQ. CDR3 protein: CASSLQGASDEKLFF. DNA of the CDR3: TGTGCCAGCAGCCTCCAGGGGGCGTCTGATGAAAAACTGTTTTTT. Full variable domain (missing parts from reference TRBV7-8 and TRBJ1-4): GAGVSQSPRYKVAKRGQDVALRCDPISGHVSLFWYQQALGQGPEFLTYFQNEAQLDKSGLPSDRFFAERPEGSVSTLKIQRTQQEDSAVYLCASSLQGASDEKLFFGSGTQLSVL.

The rearrangement uses TRBV9 and TRBJ1-1, with D possibly TRBD1 on 6 matching bases. The V end lost 3 bases, the J end lost 4 bases, and 13 bases lay between the germline ends. The CDR3 runs to 14 residues. Germline assignment: CDR1 SGDLS and CDR2 YYNGEE. CDR3: CASSGAGVGTEAFF. The CDR3 DNA follows: TGTGCCAGCAGCGGAGCAGGGGTGGGCACTGAAGCTTTCTTT.

The chain is built from TRBV27 and TRBJ2-3; 16 nucleotides align to TRBD2. The junction had 8 bases not matched to a gene; V was cut back by 5 bases and J by 6 bases. The CDR3 extends over 17 amino acids. CDR1 and CDR2 from the germline V gene are MNHEY and SMNVEV (reference sequence). CDR3 coding DNA: TGTGCCAGCAGTCCAGGGACTAGCGGGAGGGTTTCGGATACGCAGTATTTT. Protein product: CASSPGTSGRVSDTQYF.

The rearrangement uses TRBV5-4 and TRBJ2-3; TRBD2 might be the D (6 bases). CDR1 SGHNT and CDR2 YYREEE come from the germline V gene (reference sequence). There are 20 residues in the CDR3. Trimming pared 3 bases from V and 2 bases from J, leaving 28 bases between. CDR3 region: CASSSLAAGSAETITDTQYF. CDR3 bases: TGTGCCAGCAGCTCGTTAGCGGCGGGAAGTGCGGAGACCATCACAGATACGCAGTATTTT.

The genes are TRBV6-2 or TRBV6-3 and TRBJ2-5; 15 positions agree with TRBD2. Germline CDR1 reads MNHEY; CDR2 reads SVGEGT. The V and J ends lost 6 bases and 4 bases, in that order; junction bases with no gene match: 3. The CDR3 has 15 residues. The CDR3 region is CASSPGLAGGETQYF. The CDR3 DNA follows: TGTGCCAGCAGCCCGGGACTAGCGGGAGGAGAGACCCAGTACTTC.

The count of this clone is one. This chain links TRBV9 with TRBJ2-2, with 9 bases aligning to TRBD1. This CDR3 is 17 amino acids long. CDR1 is SGDLS and CDR2 is YYNGEE in the germline V gene. J gave up 8 bases and V 3 bases, and 14 bases lay outside the gene matches. CDR3 sequence reads: CASSANPGTGLRGELFF. As DNA, the CDR3 is TGTGCCAGCAGCGCAAACCCCGGGACAGGGCTAAGAGGGGAGCTGTTTTTT.

The chain's CDR3 is CASSLTGIGEKLFF. CDR3 DNA: TGTGCCAGCAGCCTGACAGGGATCGGAGAAAAACTGTTTTTT. J is TRBJ1-4 and V is TRBV6-5; TRBD1 agrees at 7 bases. The V segment lost 6 bases and the J segment 8 bases; nucleotides outside the gene matches: 9. Looked up from germline, CDR1 is MNHEY and CDR2 is SVGAGI. The CDR3 extends over 14 amino acids.

The chain combines TRBV29-1 with TRBJ2-5, with D possibly matching TRBD2 (6 bases). Germline V CDR1 and CDR2: SQVTM, ANQGSEA. The CDR3 covers 15 residues. V lost 1 base, J lost 1 base, and 13 bases lay in between. The CDR3 bases are TGCAGCGTTGAAGCGTTTAGCGGATTCCAAGAGACCCAGTACTTC. It codes for CSVEAFSGFQETQYF.

The V call is TRBV11-3, the J call TRBJ1-6; no clear D gene. The V end lost 0 bases, the J end lost 1 base, and 4 bases lay between the germline ends. From germline, CDR1 is SGHNT and CDR2 YENEEA. CDR3 length equals 15 residues. CDR3 sequence (DNA): TGTGCCAGCAGCTTAGATGGTTCCTATAATTCACCCCTCCACTTT. Its translation is CASSLDGSYNSPLHF. The full variable domain, with the rest looked up from reference TRBV11-3 and TRBJ1-6, is EAGVVQSPRYKIIEKKQPVAFWCNPISGHNTLYWYLQNLGQGPELLIRYENEEAVDDSQLPKDRFSAERLKGVDSTLKIQPAELGDSAVYLCASSLDGSYNSPLHFGNGTRLTVT.

V is TRBV28 and J is TRBJ1-4; the D is unclear. The V end was cut by 4 bases, the J end by 8 bases, with 5 bases between. The CDR3 covers 11 residues. Germline V gene lookup returns CDR1 MDHEN and CDR2 SYDVKM. The CDR3 DNA is TGTGCCAGCAGTTCCCTAGAAAAACTGTTTTTT. Translating gives CASSSLEKLFF.

V and J are TRBV9 and TRBJ2-6; D tentatively reads TRBD1 or TRBD2 (5 bases each). Germline V gene data show CDR1 as SGDLS and CDR2 as YYNGEE. The CDR3 has 15 amino acids. V was cut by 6 bases and J by 3 bases, with 13 bases left in between. CDR3 sequence: CASTMGVGGANVLTF. For the CDR3, the DNA is TGTGCCAGCACTATGGGGGTGGGTGGGGCCAACGTCCTGACTTTC. The full variable domain, rest sourced from reference TRBV9 and TRBJ2-6, is DSGVTQTPKHLITATGQRVTLRCSPRSGDLSVYWYQQSLDQGLQFLIQYYNGEERAKGNILERFSAQQFPDLHSELNLSSLELGDSALYFCASTMGVGGANVLTFGAGSRLTVL.

V usage is TRBV9 and J usage is TRBJ2-7, with 9 bases fitting TRBD1. The germline gives CDR1 SGDLS, CDR2 YYNGEE. The V segment lost 3 bases and the J segment 4 bases; nucleotides outside the gene matches: 11. The CDR3 runs 16 residues. The CDR3 loop reads CASSAGDTGGVYEQYF. CDR3 DNA sequence: TGTGCCAGCAGCGCTGGGGATACAGGGGGCGTATACGAGCAGTACTTC.

This chain uses TRBV30 with TRBJ2-7; 8 bases are shared with TRBD2. The V segment lost 0 bases and the J segment 6 bases; nucleotides outside the gene matches: 7. The V gene's germline CDR1 is GTSNPN and CDR2 SVGIG (reference sequence). The CDR3 runs 14 residues. This CDR3 is CAWSVGAGGFEQYF. The CDR3 region has the DNA TGTGCCTGGAGTGTAGGGGCGGGGGGTTTCGAGCAGTACTTC.

The table lists this clone with a few counts. The V gene is TRBV5-6, the J gene TRBJ1-2; tentatively, D is TRBD1 (5 bases). Trimming left V 0 bases short and J 1 base short, with 10 bases between. The CDR3 loop spans 15 amino acids. Germline assignment: CDR1 SGHDT and CDR2 YYEEEE. This CDR3 is CASSLARGINYGYTF. CDR3 nucleotide sequence: TGTGCCAGCAGCTTGGCAAGGGGCATTAACTATGGCTACACCTTC.

Note on this clone: This sample also contains other DNA sequences that code for the same CDR3. The gene calls are TRBV6-5 and TRBJ1-2; 10 bases are shared with TRBD1. This CDR3 contains 13 residues. CDR1 and CDR2 from the germline V gene are MNHEY and SVGAGI. The trim removed 6 bases at V and 8 bases at J, leaving 6 bases unmatched. The chain's CDR3 is CASSRDRGYGYTF. CDR3 nucleotides: TGTGCCAGCAGCCGGGACAGGGGATACGGCTACACCTTC.

This clone showed up just a few times. The CDR3 sequence: CSVESPNTGELFF. As DNA, the CDR3 is TGCAGCGTTGAATCTCCTAACACCGGGGAGCTGTTTTTT. The chain joins TRBV29-1 to TRBJ2-2; D unresolved. Germline V gene data show CDR1 as SQVTM and CDR2 as ANQGSEA. V was trimmed by 2 bases and J by 2 bases, leaving 6 bases between them. The CDR3 runs 13 residues.

In this sample, this clone turned up a few times. The chain employs TRBV28 and TRBJ1-6; D is unclear. The V end was cut by 8 bases, the J end by 7 bases, with 15 bases between. Germline CDR1 MDHEN, CDR2 SYDVKM. The CDR3 loop spans 14 amino acids. The CDR3 DNA is TGTGCCAGCTCAAGGGATACGGTAAATTCACCCCTCCACTTT. The encoded protein is CASSRDTVNSPLHF.

V gene TRBV2 combines with J gene TRBJ2-7; 13 bases align to TRBD2. Germline CDR1 and CDR2: SNHLY and FYNNEI. V shed 6 bases and J 8 bases; nucleotides not matched to a gene: 4. The CDR3 sequence is 13 residues long. The CDR3 reads CASRGLAGAKQYF. The CDR3 DNA sequence: TGTGCCAGCAGAGGACTAGCGGGAGCTAAGCAGTACTTC. The variable domain in full, with the rest retrieved from reference TRBV2 and TRBJ2-7, is EPEVTQTPSHQVTQMGQEVILRCVPISNHLYFYWYRQILGQKVEFLVSFYNNEISEKSEIFDDQFSVERPDGSNFTLKIRSTKLEDSAMYFCASRGLAGAKQYFGPGTRLTVT.

J is TRBJ2-7 and V is TRBV19, with TRBD2 matching over 8 bases. The CDR3 has 16 amino acids. The trim removed 0 bases at V and 0 bases at J, leaving 4 bases unmatched. CDR1 LNHDA and CDR2 SQIVND come from the germline V gene (reference sequence). This CDR3 reads CASSIDPGTSSYEQYF. The CDR3 nucleotides read TGTGCCAGTAGTATAGACCCCGGGACTAGCTCCTACGAGCAGTACTTC. The full variable domain, completed using reference TRBV19 and TRBJ2-7, is DGGITQSPKYLFRKEGQNVTLSCEQNLNHDAMYWYRQDPGQGLRLIYYSQIVNDFQKGDIAEGYSVSREKKESFPLTVTSAQKNPTAFYLCASSIDPGTSSYEQYFGPGTRLTVT.

The V and J genes are TRBV29-1 and TRBJ2-3; 13 positions agree with TRBD2. This CDR3 spans 16 amino acids. From germline, CDR1 is SQVTM and CDR2 ANQGSEA. V was clipped by 7 bases and J by 4 bases; unmatched bases: 11. The CDR3 reads CSAGRTSGSVPDTQYF. The DNA of the CDR3 is TGCAGCGCCGGACGGACTAGCGGGAGTGTCCCAGATACGCAGTATTTT.

The chain uses TRBV28 and TRBJ1-6; 7 bases are shared with TRBD1. V shed 4 bases, J shed 0 bases, and the junction held 6 bases outside the gene matches. This CDR3 contains 17 residues. Germline assignment: CDR1 MDHEN and CDR2 SYDVKM. The CDR3, as DNA: TGTGCCAGCAGTTCCGGGACAGTGTTCTCCTATAATTCACCCCTCCACTTT. Its protein is CASSSGTVFSYNSPLHF.